Described below is a single TCR beta chain sequence and its context. The data derive from a study of OX40 agonist ivuxolimab in advanced cancers. Study as a whole: Three partial responders included one hepatocellular carcinoma patient and two cutaneous melanoma patients.

The repertoire was sequenced with immunoSEQ multiplex PCR; TCRdb's copy has only in-frame clones and lacks some. The repertoire has approximately 70,000 clones, roughly nine tenths of them found once; the top ten carry 1%. CDR3 size: 15 residues. J was trimmed by 4 bases and V by 4 bases; bases with no gene match: 6. The germline CDR1 and CDR2 sequences are SGHDT and YYEEEE. Sample: CD4+ or CD8+ T cells sorted from blood, taken in a trial of the OX40 agonist ivuxolimab. The chain couples TRBV5-6 to TRBJ1-3; 9 bases match TRBD1. The receptor was derived from an adult with an advanced solid tumor such as melanoma, head and neck, liver or kidney cancer. The CDR3 nucleotides are TGTGCCAGCAGCCCCGGGACAGGGAGAGGAAACACCATATATTTT. Its translation is CASSPGTGRGNTIYF. The variable domain in full, completed from reference TRBV5-6 and TRBJ1-3, reads DAGVTQSPTHLIKTRGQQVTLRCSPKSGHDTVSWYQQALGQGPQFIFQYYEEEERQRGNFPDRFSGHQFPNYSSELNVNALLLGDSALYLCASSPGTGRGNTIYFGEGSWLTVV.